The 12 T cell receptor beta chains below all came from one sample that was sequenced in a study of early T cells in non-severe SARS-CoV-2 infection. A single record per CDR3 protein comes from TCRdb applying MiXCR to the 5' RACE reads. The repertoire has about 20,000 distinct CDR3 sequences, approximately 4.8% of them found once; the top ten carry approximately 5.7%. The sequenced sample was whole blood. All receptors derive from an adult who was a healthcare worker with PCR-confirmed SARS-CoV-2 infection or an uninfected control (not recorded which).

The table lists this clonotype with many counts. This rearrangement joins TRBV7-6 to TRBJ2-1, with D perhaps being TRBD1 or TRBD2 (5 bases each). Germline V gene data show CDR1 as SGHVS and CDR2 as FNYEAQ. V was clipped by 1 base and J by 5 bases, with 9 bases between them. This CDR3 has 14 amino acids. DNA of the CDR3: TGTGCCAGCAGCTTAGGGGGGTCGAACAATGAGCAGTTCTTC. Encoded protein: CASSLGGSNNEQFF.

The chain couples TRBV7-2 to TRBJ1-6; 8 positions agree with TRBD1. V was clipped by 3 bases and J by 7 bases; unmatched bases: 2. The germline V gene encodes CDR1 SGHTA and CDR2 FQGNSA. The CDR3 contains 14 residues. The CDR3 coding sequence is TGTGCCAGCAGCTTCTGGACAGGGAATTCACCCCTCCACTTT. Translating it yields CASSFWTGNSPLHF.

There are many counts of this clonotype. This chain joins TRBV12-3 or TRBV12-4 and TRBJ1-5; TRBD1 matches 8 bases. J was trimmed by 9 bases and V by 6 bases; bases with no gene match: 7. The CDR3 length is 13 residues. Here the CDR3 DNA reads TGTGCCAGCAGACAAGACAGGGGCTCGCCCCAGCATTTT. It specifies CASRQDRGSPQHF.

This clonotype appeared many times. This chain joins TRBV11-2 and TRBJ2-7, with D possibly matching TRBD2 (5 bases). Germline-derived CDR1 and CDR2 are SGHAT and FQNNGV. The CDR3 runs to 14 residues. V was pared by 1 base and J by 2 bases, with 9 bases between. The CDR3 DNA follows: TGTGCCAGCAGCTTAGGAGGGAATACCTACGAGCAGTACTTC. This codes for CASSLGGNTYEQYF.

In its sample, this clonotype was seen many times. The rearrangement joins TRBV11-2 to TRBJ2-3; D possibly corresponds to TRBD2 (6 bases). V was pared by 5 bases and J by 7 bases, with 19 bases between. CDR1 is SGHAT and CDR2 is FQNNGV in the germline V gene. The CDR3 is 15 residues long. Here the CDR3 DNA reads TGTGCCAGCAGCCCTGGGACCAGCAGCGGGTATACGCAGTATTTT. Translation: CASSPGTSSGYTQYF.

Ten or more counts support this clonotype. The chain links TRBV11-2 to TRBJ2-1; 7 nucleotides match TRBD2. Germline V gene data show CDR1 as SGHAT and CDR2 as FQNNGV. The trim removed 7 bases at V and 0 bases at J, leaving 9 bases unmatched. This CDR3 contains 16 residues. The CDR3 DNA reads TGTGCCAGCACCCCTTCGCCTAGCGGCTCCTACAATGAGCAGTTCTTC. It codes for CASTPSPSGSYNEQFF.

This clonotype was seen repeatedly, ten times or more. The chain carries TRBV7-7 and TRBJ2-3, with D possibly being TRBD1 or TRBD2 (6 bases each). The CDR3 runs to 16 residues. Trimming cost V 5 bases and J 0 bases, with 15 bases left between them. CDR1 SSHAT and CDR2 FNYEAQ come from the germline V gene (reference sequence). In DNA form, the CDR3 reads TGTGCCAGCAGCCCAAATACAGGGACTAGCACAGATACGCAGTATTTT. This sequence encodes CASSPNTGTSTDTQYF.

The table lists this clonotype with a few counts. The chain couples TRBV19 to TRBJ2-3; perhaps TRBD2 as D (5 bases). Germline V lookup: CDR1 LNHDA, CDR2 SQIVND (reference sequence). This CDR3 has 12 amino acids. Trimming shortened V by 6 bases and J by 4 bases, and 8 bases separated the two germline ends. CDR3 residues: CASSGMADTQYF. The CDR3 nucleotides read TGTGCCAGTAGCGGGATGGCAGATACGCAGTATTTT.

CDR3 amino acids: CASSLGWGRGSDEQFF. In nucleotides, the CDR3 is TGTGCCAGCAGCTTAGGGTGGGGCAGGGGCTCGGATGAGCAGTTCTTC. V is TRBV7-2 and J is TRBJ2-1, with D tentatively TRBD1 (6 bases). The CDR3 extends over 16 amino acids. V shed 1 base and J shed 8 bases, with 18 bases lying between them. Germline CDR1 and CDR2: SGHTA and FQGNSA.

At least ten counts were recorded for this clonotype. The chain has TRBV2 and TRBJ1-6; 8 bases agree with TRBD1. CDR1 is SNHLY and CDR2 is FYNNEI in the germline V gene. V lost 9 bases to trimming and J lost 5 bases; unmatched junction nucleotides: 9. This CDR3 has 15 residues. The CDR3 DNA is TGTGCCAGTAGTACTGGGACAGGCCATAATTCACCCCTCCACTTT. Translated, it gives CASSTGTGHNSPLHF.

The table lists this clonotype with many counts. The rearrangement uses TRBV7-2 and TRBJ1-2; D is uncertain. Germline values: CDR1 SGHTA, CDR2 FQGNSA. The CDR3 loop spans 16 amino acids. The ends were cut back, 0 bases at V and 3 bases at J, with 14 bases in the middle. CDR3 protein: CASSLAIGAVYYGYTF. In DNA, the CDR3 is TGTGCCAGCAGCTTAGCTATCGGCGCAGTCTACTATGGCTACACCTTC.

This clonotype was counted many times. The V call is TRBV11-1, the J call TRBJ1-1, with D tentatively TRBD1 (5 bases). The germline V gene encodes CDR1 SGHAT and CDR2 FQDESV (reference sequence). CDR3 length: 14 amino acids. V shed 3 bases and J shed 2 bases, with 10 bases lying between them. CDR3 protein: CASSLHQGNTEAFF. CDR3 DNA: TGTGCCAGCAGCTTGCACCAGGGTAACACTGAAGCTTTCTTT.